Each of the 22 T cell receptor beta chains below was sequenced from the same sample in a study of cytomegalovirus exposure and HLA in healthy donors. The protocol was immunoSEQ multiplex PCR, while the TCRdb copy is restricted to in-frame clones and leaves out a portion. The profile covers tens of thousands of clones, with around 96% appearing a single time and less than 0.8% taken by the ten largest. The specimen was PBMCs. These receptors all come from a man younger than 35 in good health and CMV-seronegative.

In nucleotides, the CDR3 is TGTGCCAGCAGCTTAATTATTTGGGGAGGCGAGCAGTACTTC. Protein product: CASSLIIWGGEQYF. The chain uses TRBV7-2 and TRBJ2-7, with D possibly being TRBD2 (6 bases). CDR1 SGHTA and CDR2 FQGNSA come from the germline V gene. This CDR3 is 14 amino acids long. Trimming left V 2 bases short and J 6 bases short, with 14 bases between.

The J gene is TRBJ1-2, the V gene TRBV30, with D perhaps TRBD1 (6 bases). The CDR3 consists of 14 residues. The germline V gene encodes CDR1 GTSNPN and CDR2 SVGIG (reference sequence). Trimming stripped 5 bases from V and 7 bases from J, with 20 bases between. The CDR3 here is CAWEPDRGARGYTF. The CDR3 bases are TGTGCCTGGGAACCGGATCGGGGGGCCCGTGGCTACACCTTC.

This sequence joins TRBV30 and TRBJ2-5; D is perhaps TRBD2 (5 bases). CDR3 length: 15 amino acids. Between the trimmed V and J ends, which lost 0 bases and 4 bases, there was a span of 15 bases. The V gene's germline CDR1 is GTSNPN and CDR2 SVGIG (reference sequence). The CDR3 reads CAWSVLLGGGETQYF. The CDR3 nucleotides read TGTGCCTGGAGTGTATTGCTAGGAGGTGGAGAGACCCAGTACTTC.

The rearrangement uses TRBV9 and TRBJ1-4, with TRBD1 identical over 7 bases. In germline, CDR1 is SGDLS, CDR2 YYNGEE. The V gene end was trimmed by 3 bases and the J gene end by 8 bases; junction bases not matched to a gene: 16. The CDR3 sequence is 17 residues long. The CDR3 DNA sequence: TGTGCCAGCAGCGGAGCCCTCCCGAGGGGGCAATGGGAAAAACTGTTTTTT. Translated: CASSGALPRGQWEKLFF.

This clone occurred once. Other DNA sequences in this sample translate to the same CDR3. The J gene is TRBJ2-1, the V gene TRBV9, with 7 bases aligning to TRBD1. Germline V CDR1 and CDR2: SGDLS, YYNGEE. The V segment lost 3 bases and the J segment 0 bases; nucleotides outside the gene matches: 3. The CDR3 consists of 15 residues. The CDR3 DNA reads as TGTGCCAGCAGCGCGGGGACAGTCTCCTACAATGAGCAGTTCTTC. Its translation is CASSAGTVSYNEQFF.

The chain employs TRBV2 and TRBJ1-3; TRBD1 aligns across 10 bases. Germline-derived CDR1 and CDR2 are SNHLY and FYNNEI. This CDR3 has 16 amino acids. V lost 7 bases, J lost 1 base, and 7 bases stayed unmatched. The CDR3 here is CASIFVGQGSGNTIYF. The CDR3 DNA sequence: TGTGCCAGCATTTTCGTGGGACAGGGGTCTGGAAACACCATATATTTT.

In its sample, this clone was seen once. The gene calls are TRBV25-1 and TRBJ2-1, with 7 bases fitting TRBD2. The CDR3 runs 17 residues. In germline, CDR1 is MGHDK, CDR2 SYGVNS. Trimming took 2 bases from V and 3 from J; bases not matched to a gene: 10. CDR3 residues: CASSEKRGGRLYNEQFF. The CDR3 DNA reads as TGTGCCAGCAGTGAAAAGAGAGGCGGGAGACTCTACAATGAGCAGTTCTTC.

In its sample, this clone was seen once. This chain joins TRBV29-1 and TRBJ2-7; 7 positions match TRBD1. The ends lost 6 bases at V and 0 bases at J; junction bases unmatched: 5. This CDR3 has 13 residues. Per germline, CDR1 SQVTM and CDR2 ANQGSEA. CDR3: CSVRPGGSYEQYF. CDR3 nucleotide sequence: TGCAGCGTGAGGCCAGGGGGCTCCTACGAGCAGTACTTC.

The CDR3 loop reads CASRGQVRRSNTGELFF. Written as DNA, the CDR3 is TGTGCCAGCAGAGGACAGGTCCGACGGTCCAACACCGGGGAGCTGTTTTTT. V and J are TRBV28 and TRBJ2-2, with 7 nucleotides matching TRBD1. The germline V gene has CDR1 MDHEN and CDR2 SYDVKM. Trimming at V came to 6 bases and at J to 2 bases, leaving 12 bases not matched to a gene. This CDR3 contains 17 residues.

Of note for this clone: The sample carries other DNA sequences with the same CDR3. The chain carries TRBV10-1 and TRBJ1-1; D perhaps matches TRBD1 (5 bases). V was pared by 6 bases and J by 0 bases, with 8 bases between. In germline, CDR1 is WNHNN, CDR2 SYGVQD (reference sequence). This CDR3 spans 13 amino acids. The CDR3 is CASSQGLNTEAFF. CDR3 in DNA: TGCGCCAGCAGCCAGGGCCTGAACACTGAAGCTTTCTTT.

With respect to this clone: The junction does not match germline at one end; this may be a read error. This sequence joins TRBV5-1 and TRBJ1-2; 7 bases line up with TRBD1. Looked up from germline, CDR1 is SGHRS and CDR2 is YFSETQ. The CDR3 length is 12 residues. CDR3 DNA: TGCGCCAGCAGCTTGGAGGACAGGACGCCCAGATTC. Translated: CASSLEDRTPRF.

This clone was counted ten times or more. The chain links TRBV6-1 to TRBJ2-7; maybe TRBD2 (5 bases). The CDR3 covers 14 residues. CDR1 and CDR2 from the germline V gene are MNHNS and SASEGT. Trimming took off 5 bases at V and 3 bases at J, with 14 bases between the two ends. This CDR3 is CASSLSLGGYEQYF. The CDR3 DNA reads as TGTGCCAGCAGTCTCTCCCTAGGAGGCTACGAGCAGTACTTC.

This chain joins TRBV27 and TRBJ2-2, with D possibly being TRBD1 (6 bases). Germline V gives CDR1 MNHEY, CDR2 SMNVEV (reference sequence). V was pared by 3 bases and J by 6 bases, with 20 bases between. The CDR3 extends over 17 amino acids. The CDR3 reads CASSFAITTTGPGELFF. CDR3 DNA sequence: TGTGCCAGCAGTTTCGCGATTACTACTACAGGGCCCGGGGAGCTGTTTTTT.

CDR3 coding DNA: TGTGCCATCATGGGCACCCTTGGCGAGCAGGGGAAAACAGATACGCAGTATTTT. It is translated as CAIMGTLGEQGKTDTQYF. The chain combines TRBV10-3 with TRBJ2-3; D possibly corresponds to TRBD1 (6 bases). CDR3 length equals 18 residues. Trimming took 7 bases from V and 3 from J, leaving 26 bases between them. CDR1 is ENHRY and CDR2 is SYGVKD in the germline V gene.

V gene TRBV11-3 combines with J gene TRBJ2-1, with a weak D call TRBD2 (5 bases). V was clipped by 5 bases and J by 7 bases, with 15 bases between them. Germline-derived CDR1 and CDR2 are SGHNT and YENEEA. The CDR3 covers 14 residues. Here the CDR3 reads CASSRALGPNEQFF. The CDR3, as DNA: TGTGCCAGCAGCCGAGCACTAGGACCGAATGAGCAGTTCTTC.

V is TRBV5-1 and J is TRBJ2-3; possibly TRBD2 for D (6 bases). V was pared by 0 bases and J by 1 base, with 6 bases between. The CDR3 has 14 amino acids. In germline, CDR1 is SGHRS, CDR2 YFSETQ. In DNA form, the CDR3 reads TGCGCCAGCAGCTTGGCTAGCGGCACAGATACGCAGTATTTT. Its translation: CASSLASGTDTQYF.

The genes are TRBV14 and TRBJ2-4; the D gene is possibly TRBD1 (6 bases). V dropped 2 bases and J dropped 7 bases, with 6 bases sitting between them. Per germline, CDR1 SGHDN and CDR2 FVKESK. There are 12 residues in the CDR3. CDR3 sequence reads: CASSQQGNIQYF. The DNA for the CDR3 is TGTGCCAGCAGCCAACAGGGGAACATTCAGTACTTC.

The chain couples TRBV28 to TRBJ2-4; 8 nucleotides agree with TRBD2. V shed 5 bases and J 2 bases; nucleotides not matched to a gene: 20. The CDR3 loop spans 20 amino acids. Germline V gene data show CDR1 as MDHEN and CDR2 as SYDVKM. CDR3 bases: TGTGCCAGCAGTCGAGAGGGTGGACTAGCTTACTCTGAGACCAAAAACATTCAGTACTTC. It translates to CASSREGGLAYSETKNIQYF.

The chain recombines TRBV27 with TRBJ1-2; a possible D gene is TRBD1 (6 bases). CDR1 and CDR2 (germline): MNHEY, SMNVEV (reference sequence). The V gene lost 4 bases and the J gene lost 0 bases, with 18 bases spanning the gap. The length of the CDR3 is 17 residues. CDR3 nucleotides: TGTGCCAGCAGTTCCATGACCATACAGGGCCCTAACTATGGCTACACCTTC. Its protein product is CASSSMTIQGPNYGYTF.

This clone was seen a few times. The chain links TRBV15 to TRBJ2-6; D ambiguous. This CDR3 contains 18 residues. V was clipped by 0 bases and J by 0 bases, with 12 bases between them. The germline CDR1 and CDR2 sequences are LNHNV and YYDKDF (reference sequence). CDR3 residues: CATSRERGRYSGANVLTF. CDR3 coding DNA: TGTGCCACCAGCAGAGAAAGAGGTCGCTACTCTGGGGCCAACGTCCTGACTTTC.

The chain carries TRBV28 and TRBJ1-2, with 8 bases identical to TRBD1. The germline V gene encodes CDR1 MDHEN and CDR2 SYDVKM. The length of the CDR3 is 13 residues. V gave up 8 bases and J gave up 4 bases; unmatched junction bases: 6. The CDR3 nucleotides are TGTGCCAGCGTCACAGGGGGAGGCTATGGCTACACCTTC. Translating gives CASVTGGGYGYTF.

This chain uses TRBV27 with TRBJ2-1, with 8 bases identical to TRBD2. V was clipped by 11 bases and J by 8 bases; unmatched bases: 14. The CDR3 spans 14 residues. Germline CDR1 is MNHEY and CDR2 is SMNVEV (reference sequence). The CDR3 here is CAAGGGYQIDEQFF. For the CDR3, the DNA is TGTGCCGCGGGGGGCGGATACCAGATAGATGAGCAGTTCTTC.